Presented here are 26 T cell receptor beta chains from one specimen sequenced in a study of PD-1 blockade in mismatch repair-deficient tumors. Profiled with immunoSEQ multiplex PCR; TCRdb holds only in-frame clones, not every one. The table records under 150,000 clones, about 88% of them present only once. This specimen consisted of peripheral blood, obtained 70 to 72 weeks after starting pembrolizumab. The receptors originated from an adult with mismatch repair-deficient cancer.

The gene calls are TRBV6-4 and TRBJ2-3, with no clear D. Germline V CDR1 and CDR2: MRHNA, SNTAGT. Between the trimmed V and J ends, which lost 7 bases and 0 bases, there was a span of 11 bases. The CDR3 length is 14 residues. For the CDR3, the DNA is TGTGCCAGCACCCCATTGAATAGCACAGATACGCAGTATTTT. Amino acids: CASTPLNSTDTQYF.

The chain is built from TRBV5-1 and TRBJ1-4; D may be TRBD1 (6 bases). The ends were cut back, 4 bases at V and 9 bases at J, with 28 bases in the middle. CDR3 length: 18 amino acids. Germline assignment: CDR1 SGHRS and CDR2 YFSETQ. CDR3 sequence reads: CASSGTYLLFRPVQKLFF. CDR3 coding DNA: TGCGCCAGCAGCGGGACATATCTACTGTTTCGGCCCGTTCAAAAACTGTTTTTT.

This clone was counted a few times. This chain links TRBV5-4 with TRBJ2-7, with D perhaps TRBD2 (6 bases). CDR1 and CDR2 from the germline V gene are SGHNT and YYREEE (reference sequence). The CDR3 has 12 amino acids. V was trimmed by 5 bases and J by 7 bases, leaving 13 bases between them. CDR3 bases: TGTGCCAGCAGGAGGACGGAGGGTGAGCAGTACTTC. Amino acid sequence: CASRRTEGEQYF. Using reference TRBV5-4 and TRBJ2-7 for the parts outside the CDR3, the full variable domain is ETGVTQSPTHLIKTRGQQVTLRCSSQSGHNTVSWYQQALGQGPQFIFQYYREEENGRGNFPPRFSGLQFPNYSSELNVNALELDDSALYLCASRRTEGEQYFGPGTRLTVT.

The V call is TRBV7-2, the J call TRBJ1-5; D remains ambiguous. From germline, CDR1 is SGHTA and CDR2 FQGNSA. V lost 2 bases, J lost 5 bases, and 10 bases lay in between. The CDR3 is 14 residues long. This CDR3 reads CASSLLSSHQPQHF. CDR3 DNA sequence: TGTGCCAGCAGCTTACTATCTAGTCATCAGCCCCAGCATTTT.

The chain is built from TRBV25-1 and TRBJ2-7; 13 bases agree with TRBD2. The germline gives CDR1 MGHDK, CDR2 SYGVNS. This CDR3 comprises 15 residues. V lost 3 bases to trimming and J lost 4 bases; unmatched junction nucleotides: 3. Here the CDR3 DNA reads TGTGCCAGCAGTGACCAGACTAGCGGGAGGTACGAGCAGTACTTC. This encodes CASSDQTSGRYEQYF.

Regarding this clone: The junction departs from the called germline gene at one end, perhaps through a read error. The chain recombines TRBV11-3 with TRBJ2-7; D gene uncertain. Germline CDR1 reads SGHNT; CDR2 reads YENEEA. CDR3 length equals 15 residues. In nucleotides, the CDR3 is TGTGCCAGCAGCTTAGGACGGATCGCCTCCAACGAGCAGTACTTC. Encoded protein: CASSLGRIASNEQYF.

The rearrangement links TRBV30 to TRBJ2-3; no reliable D call. Germline V lookup: CDR1 GTSNPN, CDR2 SVGIG (reference sequence). V shed 4 bases and J shed 3 bases, with 14 bases lying between them. The length of the CDR3 is 14 residues. The CDR3 DNA sequence: TGTGCCTGGACCTTGGGCAGAAGAACAGATACGCAGTATTTT. Translation: CAWTLGRRTDTQYF.

The chain is built from TRBV6-5 and TRBJ1-1, with D possibly matching TRBD1 (6 bases). The CDR3 runs to 15 residues. Trimming took 1 base from V and 4 from J, leaving 13 bases between them. CDR1 is MNHEY and CDR2 is SVGAGI in the germline V gene. DNA for the CDR3: TGTGCCAGCAGTTACTGGCAGGGGTGGGCCACTGAAGCTTTCTTT. Translated, it gives CASSYWQGWATEAFF.

The table lists this clone with a count of one. V is TRBV4-1 and J is TRBJ1-1; the D is unclear. The CDR3 totals 15 residues. Germline V CDR1 and CDR2: MGHRA, YSYEKL. V was cut by 3 bases and J by 2 bases, with 13 bases left in between. In DNA form, the CDR3 reads TGCGCCAGCAGCCAGACGGACCGAAGTAACACTGAAGCTTTCTTT. It codes for CASSQTDRSNTEAFF.

The chain has TRBV11-2 and TRBJ2-7; 11 nucleotides match TRBD2. CDR3 length: 15 residues. Germline lookup yields CDR1 SGHAT and CDR2 FQNNGV. The V gene end was trimmed by 0 bases and the J gene end by 6 bases; junction bases not matched to a gene: 4. Here the CDR3 reads CASSLERLAGSEQYF. Written as DNA, the CDR3 is TGTGCCAGCAGCTTAGAGAGACTAGCGGGATCCGAGCAGTACTTC.

The chain joins TRBV9 to TRBJ1-1; D remains unclear. V was shortened by 0 bases and J by 5 bases, with 11 bases between the two germline ends. The CDR3 runs to 14 residues. Germline CDR1 SGDLS, CDR2 YYNGEE. The chain's CDR3 is CASSVGTGKTEAFF. As DNA, the CDR3 is TGTGCCAGCAGCGTAGGGACGGGGAAAACTGAAGCTTTCTTT.

The rearrangement uses TRBV7-2 and TRBJ2-7, with D unresolved. In germline, CDR1 is SGHTA, CDR2 FQGNSA. The CDR3 spans 11 residues. The V end was cut by 1 base, the J end by 6 bases, with 4 bases between. CDR3 coding DNA: TGTGCCAGCAGCTTAGTTCGCGAGCAGTACTTC. This gives the protein CASSLVREQYF.

The rearrangement joins TRBV7-9 to TRBJ2-7, with D possibly being TRBD2 (5 bases). The length of the CDR3 is 13 residues. Trimming pared 3 bases from V and 3 bases from J, leaving 9 bases between. Germline loops: CDR1 SEHNR, CDR2 FQNEAQ (reference sequence). CDR3 in amino acids: CASSFNGVYEQYF. As DNA, the CDR3 is TGTGCCAGCAGCTTCAACGGGGTCTACGAGCAGTACTTC.

This clone was counted a single time. V is TRBV23-1 and J is TRBJ2-5, with a possible D match to TRBD1 (6 bases). TRBV23-1 is an ORF, with its function uncertain. The CDR3 length is 14 residues. V lost 4 bases to trimming and J lost 7 bases, with 16 bases between them. In DNA form, the CDR3 reads TGCGCCAGCAGTCCCGGGACACCGGGCGGGACCCAGTACTTC. Protein sequence: CASSPGTPGGTQYF.

This clone showed up just a few times. V and J are TRBV7-6 and TRBJ2-7, with a possible D match to TRBD1 (6 bases). V lost 5 bases, J lost 2 bases, and 13 bases lay in between. This CDR3 contains 14 residues. The V gene's germline CDR1 is SGHVS and CDR2 FNYEAQ. CDR3: CASSPFGGPYEQYF. The DNA of the CDR3 is TGTGCCAGCAGCCCCTTTGGGGGCCCCTACGAGCAGTACTTC.

A word on this clone: The same CDR3 arises from other DNA sequences in this sample as well. The rearrangement joins TRBV7-9 to TRBJ2-5; TRBD1 aligns across 10 bases. Germline CDR1 and CDR2: SEHNR and FQNEAQ (reference sequence). This CDR3 contains 16 residues. J lost 4 bases, V lost 0 bases, and 5 bases had no gene match. CDR3 amino acids: CASSLARTGGGETQYF. CDR3 sequence (DNA): TGTGCCAGCAGCTTAGCACGGACAGGGGGTGGAGAGACCCAGTACTTC.

The chain joins TRBV7-3 to TRBJ2-1; either TRBD1 or TRBD2 may fit D (6 bases each). Germline loops: CDR1 SGHTA, CDR2 FQGTGA. V lost 6 bases to trimming and J lost 5 bases, with 17 bases between them. This CDR3 is 15 amino acids long. Here the CDR3 DNA reads TGTGCCAGCAGTAGGGGGACTTCGCCGAACAATGAGCAGTTCTTC. Translated, it gives CASSRGTSPNNEQFF.

This clone was found once. The genes are TRBV4-1 and TRBJ2-3; no clear D. Germline assignment: CDR1 MGHRA and CDR2 YSYEKL. Trimming pared 1 base from V and 4 bases from J, leaving 9 bases between. This CDR3 region has 14 residues. This CDR3 is CASSQVGEADTQYF. CDR3 in DNA: TGCGCCAGCAGCCAAGTTGGTGAGGCAGATACGCAGTATTTT.

The chain links TRBV15 to TRBJ1-1, with a weak D call TRBD1 (5 bases). The germline CDR1 and CDR2 sequences are LNHNV and YYDKDF (reference sequence). Trimming left V 0 bases short and J 4 bases short, with 9 bases between. The CDR3 runs to 14 residues. CDR3 loop: CATSREGGGTEAFF. The CDR3 DNA reads TGTGCCACCAGCAGAGAGGGGGGGGGCACTGAAGCTTTCTTT.

This clone was seen a single time. V is TRBV7-8 and J is TRBJ2-3; 9 nucleotides line up with TRBD2. Unmatched junction bases numbered 2, after V lost 1 base and J lost 6 bases. Germline V gene lookup returns CDR1 SGHVS and CDR2 FQNEAQ. The CDR3 extends over 14 amino acids. The CDR3 reads CASSLGAGGDTQYF. The DNA for the CDR3 is TGTGCCAGCAGCTTAGGGGCGGGAGGGGATACGCAGTATTTT.

This clone was seen just once. The genes are TRBV6-6 and TRBJ2-7; D is uncertain. CDR1 is MNHNY, CDR2 SVGAGI, per germline (reference sequence). The CDR3 spans 12 residues. Trimming stripped 6 bases from V and 1 base from J, with 7 bases between. The CDR3 DNA reads TGTGCCAGCAGCATGGGGTCCTACGAGCAGTACTTC. The encoded protein is CASSMGSYEQYF.

The chain carries TRBV27 and TRBJ2-7, with TRBD1 matching over 7 bases. Germline V gene data show CDR1 as MNHEY and CDR2 as SMNVEV (reference sequence). The CDR3 is 15 amino acids. V was pared by 0 bases and J by 6 bases, with 8 bases of the junction left unmatched. Here the CDR3 DNA reads TGTGCCAGCAGTTTATCCACAGGGGCCCTCGGCGAGCAGTACTTC. It codes for CASSLSTGALGEQYF.

This chain connects TRBV6-6 to TRBJ1-1; D gene uncertain. Germline V lookup: CDR1 MNHNY, CDR2 SVGAGI (reference sequence). V was clipped by 8 bases and J by 0 bases, with 7 bases between them. There are 12 residues in the CDR3. The DNA for the CDR3 is TGTGCCAGCGGGAGAATGAACACTGAAGCTTTCTTT. It specifies CASGRMNTEAFF.

The rearrangement joins TRBV29-1 to TRBJ2-5; D may be TRBD2 (6 bases). The germline V and J ends were trimmed by 3 bases and 5 bases, with 19 bases remaining between them. The CDR3 loop spans 15 amino acids. Germline lookup yields CDR1 SQVTM and CDR2 ANQGSEA. CDR3 sequence reads: CSVEVSTGLRETQYF. CDR3 in DNA: TGCAGCGTTGAGGTATCAACGGGACTTAGGGAGACCCAGTACTTC.

This clone was seen a single time. The chain recombines TRBV19 with TRBJ2-7, with a weak D call TRBD1 (5 bases). The CDR3 spans 14 residues. V was cut by 5 bases and J by 3 bases, with 14 bases left in between. Germline CDR1 is LNHDA and CDR2 is SQIVND (reference sequence). In nucleotides, the CDR3 is TGTGCCAGTAGTTACCAGGGTCCACACTACGAGCAGTACTTC. It is translated as CASSYQGPHYEQYF.

The V gene is TRBV19, the J gene TRBJ1-5, with TRBD1 identical over 7 bases. The CDR3 is made up of 15 amino acids. Germline V gene lookup returns CDR1 LNHDA and CDR2 SQIVND (reference sequence). The junction had 8 bases not matched to a gene; V was cut back by 6 bases and J by 3 bases. CDR3 sequence (DNA): TGTGCCAGTAGGAGATCCGGGACAGACAATCAGCCCCAGCATTTT. Translating gives CASRRSGTDNQPQHF.